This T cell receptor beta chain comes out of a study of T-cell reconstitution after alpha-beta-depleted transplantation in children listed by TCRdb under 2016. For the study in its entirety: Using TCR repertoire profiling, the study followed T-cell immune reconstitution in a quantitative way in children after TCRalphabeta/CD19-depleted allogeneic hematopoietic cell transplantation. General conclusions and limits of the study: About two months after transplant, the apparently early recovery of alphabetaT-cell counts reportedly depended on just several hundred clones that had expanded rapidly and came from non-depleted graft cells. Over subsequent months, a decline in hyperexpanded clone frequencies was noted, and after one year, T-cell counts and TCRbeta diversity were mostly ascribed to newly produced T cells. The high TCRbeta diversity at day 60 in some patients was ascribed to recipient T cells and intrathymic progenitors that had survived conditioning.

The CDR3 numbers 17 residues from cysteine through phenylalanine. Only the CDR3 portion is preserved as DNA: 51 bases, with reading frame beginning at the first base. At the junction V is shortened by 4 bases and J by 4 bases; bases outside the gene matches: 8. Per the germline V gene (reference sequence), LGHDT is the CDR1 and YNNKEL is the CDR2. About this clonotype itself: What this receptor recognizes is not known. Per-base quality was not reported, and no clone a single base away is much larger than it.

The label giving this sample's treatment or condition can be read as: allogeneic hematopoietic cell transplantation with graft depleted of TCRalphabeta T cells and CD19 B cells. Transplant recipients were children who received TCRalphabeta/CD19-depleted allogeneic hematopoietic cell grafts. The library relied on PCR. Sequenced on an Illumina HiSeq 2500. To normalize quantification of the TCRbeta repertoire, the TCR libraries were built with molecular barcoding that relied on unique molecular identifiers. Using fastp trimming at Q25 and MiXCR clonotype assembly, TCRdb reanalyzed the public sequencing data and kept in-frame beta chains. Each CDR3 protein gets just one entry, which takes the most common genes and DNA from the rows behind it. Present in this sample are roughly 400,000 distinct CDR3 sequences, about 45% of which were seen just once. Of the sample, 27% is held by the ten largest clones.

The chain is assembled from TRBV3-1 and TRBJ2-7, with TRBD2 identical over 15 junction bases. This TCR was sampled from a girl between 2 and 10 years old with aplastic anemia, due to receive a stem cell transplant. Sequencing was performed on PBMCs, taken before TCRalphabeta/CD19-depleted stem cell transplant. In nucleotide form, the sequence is TGTGCCAGCAGCCGAGGAAGTGGACTAGCGGGAGGGTACGAGCAGTACTTC. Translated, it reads CASSRGSGLAGGYEQYF.